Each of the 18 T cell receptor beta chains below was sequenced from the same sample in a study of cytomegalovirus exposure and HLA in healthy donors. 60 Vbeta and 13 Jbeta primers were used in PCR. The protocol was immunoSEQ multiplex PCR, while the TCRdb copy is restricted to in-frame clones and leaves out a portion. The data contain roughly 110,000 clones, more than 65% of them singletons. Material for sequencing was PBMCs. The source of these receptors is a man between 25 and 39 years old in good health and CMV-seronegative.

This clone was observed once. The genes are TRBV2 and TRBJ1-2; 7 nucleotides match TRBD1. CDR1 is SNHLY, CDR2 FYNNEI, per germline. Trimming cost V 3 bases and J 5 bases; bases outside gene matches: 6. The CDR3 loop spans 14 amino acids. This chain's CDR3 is CASSDGQANYGYTF. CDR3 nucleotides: TGTGCCAGCAGTGACGGACAGGCGAATTATGGCTACACCTTC.

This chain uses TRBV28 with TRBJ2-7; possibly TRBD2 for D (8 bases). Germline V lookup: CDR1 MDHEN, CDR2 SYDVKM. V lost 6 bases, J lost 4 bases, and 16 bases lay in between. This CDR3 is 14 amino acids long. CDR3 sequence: CASRTGGGGYEQYF. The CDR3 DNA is TGTGCCAGCAGAACGGGAGGGGGCGGGTACGAGCAGTACTTC.

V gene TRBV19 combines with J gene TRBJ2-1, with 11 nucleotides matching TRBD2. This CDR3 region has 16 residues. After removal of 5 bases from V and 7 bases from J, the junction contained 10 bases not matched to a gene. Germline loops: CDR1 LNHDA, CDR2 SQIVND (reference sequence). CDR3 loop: CASSPSSGGAWNEQFF. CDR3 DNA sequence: TGTGCCAGTAGTCCCAGTAGCGGGGGGGCATGGAATGAGCAGTTCTTC.

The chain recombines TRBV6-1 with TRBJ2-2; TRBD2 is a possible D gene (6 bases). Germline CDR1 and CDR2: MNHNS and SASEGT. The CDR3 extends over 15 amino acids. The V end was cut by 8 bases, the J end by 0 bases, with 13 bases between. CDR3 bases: TGTGCCAGCCACCAACCGGGAGCGAACACCGGGGAGCTGTTTTTT. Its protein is CASHQPGANTGELFF.

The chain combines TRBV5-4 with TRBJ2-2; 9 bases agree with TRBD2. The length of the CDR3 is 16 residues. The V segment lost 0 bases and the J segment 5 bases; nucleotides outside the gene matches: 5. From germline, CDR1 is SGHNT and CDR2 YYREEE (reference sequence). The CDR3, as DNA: TGTGCCAGCAGCTTGGGCGGGAGGGCGAGTACCGGGGAGCTGTTTTTT. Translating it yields CASSLGGRASTGELFF. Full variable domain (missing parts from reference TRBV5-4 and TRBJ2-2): ETGVTQSPTHLIKTRGQQVTLRCSSQSGHNTVSWYQQALGQGPQFIFQYYREEENGRGNFPPRFSGLQFPNYSSELNVNALELDDSALYLCASSLGGRASTGELFFGEGSRLTVL.

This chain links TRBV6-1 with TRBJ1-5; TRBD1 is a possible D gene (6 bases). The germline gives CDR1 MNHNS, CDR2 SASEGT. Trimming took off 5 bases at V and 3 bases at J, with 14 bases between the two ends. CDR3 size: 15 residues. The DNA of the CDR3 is TGTGCCAGCAGTCCTGCCCCAGGGGTCAATCAGCCCCAGCATTTT. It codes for CASSPAPGVNQPQHF.

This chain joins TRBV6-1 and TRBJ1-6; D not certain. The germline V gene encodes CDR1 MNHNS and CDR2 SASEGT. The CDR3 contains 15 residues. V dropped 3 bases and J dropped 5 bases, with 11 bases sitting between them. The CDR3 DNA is TGTGCCAGCAGTGAGCTGGAGATAAATAATTCACCCCTCCACTTT. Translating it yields CASSELEINNSPLHF.

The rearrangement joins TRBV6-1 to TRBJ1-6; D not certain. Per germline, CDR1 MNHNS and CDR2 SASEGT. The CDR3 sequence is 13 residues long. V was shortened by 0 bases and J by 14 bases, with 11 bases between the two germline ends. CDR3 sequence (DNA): TGTGCCAGCAGTGAAGCGGATGTGGCGGCCCTCCACTTT. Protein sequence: CASSEADVAALHF.

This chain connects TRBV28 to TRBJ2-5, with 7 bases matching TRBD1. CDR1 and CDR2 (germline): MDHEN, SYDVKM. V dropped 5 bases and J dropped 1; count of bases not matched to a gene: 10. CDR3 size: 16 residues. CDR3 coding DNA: TGTGCCAGCAGTCTAACAGGGGCCACCATCCAAGAGACCCAGTACTTC. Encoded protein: CASSLTGATIQETQYF.

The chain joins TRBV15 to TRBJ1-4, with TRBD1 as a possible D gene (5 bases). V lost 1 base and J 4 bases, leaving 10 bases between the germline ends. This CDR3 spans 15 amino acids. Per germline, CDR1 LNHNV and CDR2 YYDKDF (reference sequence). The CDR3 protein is CATSRAGLSNEKLFF. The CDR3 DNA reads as TGTGCCACCAGCAGAGCGGGACTGAGTAATGAAAAACTGTTTTTT.

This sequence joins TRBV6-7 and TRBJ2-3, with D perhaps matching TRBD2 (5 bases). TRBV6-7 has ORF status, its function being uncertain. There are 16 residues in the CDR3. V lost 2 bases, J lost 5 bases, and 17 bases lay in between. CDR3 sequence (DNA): TGTGCCAGCAGTTACACCCTACTAGTTATCGTAGATACGCAGTATTTT. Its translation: CASSYTLLVIVDTQYF.

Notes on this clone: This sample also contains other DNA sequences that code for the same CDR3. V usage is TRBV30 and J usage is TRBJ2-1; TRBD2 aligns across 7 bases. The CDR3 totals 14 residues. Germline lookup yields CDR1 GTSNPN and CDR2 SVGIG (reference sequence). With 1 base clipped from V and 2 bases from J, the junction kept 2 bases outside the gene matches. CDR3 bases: TGTGCCTGGAGTGAGCGGGGACCCTACAATGAGCAGTTCTTC. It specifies CAWSERGPYNEQFF.

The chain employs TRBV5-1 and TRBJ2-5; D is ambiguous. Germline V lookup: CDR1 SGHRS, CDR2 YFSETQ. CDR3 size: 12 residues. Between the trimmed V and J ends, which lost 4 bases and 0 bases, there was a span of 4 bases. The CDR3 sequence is CASSAYQETQYF. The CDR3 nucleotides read TGCGCCAGCAGCGCGTACCAAGAGACCCAGTACTTC. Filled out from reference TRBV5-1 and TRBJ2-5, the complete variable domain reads KAGVTQTPRYLIKTRGQQVTLSCSPISGHRSVSWYQQTPGQGLQFLFEYFSETQRNKGNFPGRFSGRQFSNSRSEMNVSTLELGDSALYLCASSAYQETQYFGPGTRLLVL.

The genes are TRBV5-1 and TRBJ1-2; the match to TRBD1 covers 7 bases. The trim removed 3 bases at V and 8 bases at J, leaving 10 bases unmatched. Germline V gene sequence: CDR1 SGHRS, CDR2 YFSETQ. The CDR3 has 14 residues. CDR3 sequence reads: CASSSSQGTEGYTF. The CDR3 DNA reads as TGCGCCAGCAGCTCCTCACAGGGGACCGAAGGCTACACCTTC.

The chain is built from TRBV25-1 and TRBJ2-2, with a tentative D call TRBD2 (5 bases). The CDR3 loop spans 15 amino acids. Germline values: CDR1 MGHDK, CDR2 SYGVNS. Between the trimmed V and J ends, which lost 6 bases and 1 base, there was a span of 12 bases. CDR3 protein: CASSGVALNTGELFF. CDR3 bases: TGTGCCAGCAGCGGGGTAGCCTTGAACACCGGGGAGCTGTTTTTT. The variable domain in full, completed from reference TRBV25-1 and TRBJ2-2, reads EADIYQTPRYLVIGTGKKITLECSQTMGHDKMYWYQQDPGMELHLIHYSYGVNSTEKGDLSSESTVSRIRTEHFPLTLESARPSHTSQYLCASSGVALNTGELFFGEGSRLTVL.

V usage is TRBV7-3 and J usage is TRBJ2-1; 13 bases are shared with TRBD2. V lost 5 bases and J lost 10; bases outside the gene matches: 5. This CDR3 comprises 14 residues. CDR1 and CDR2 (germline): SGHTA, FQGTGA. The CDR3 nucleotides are TGTGCCAGCAGCCTGTCGACTAGCGGGAGGGAGCAGTTCTTC. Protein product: CASSLSTSGREQFF.

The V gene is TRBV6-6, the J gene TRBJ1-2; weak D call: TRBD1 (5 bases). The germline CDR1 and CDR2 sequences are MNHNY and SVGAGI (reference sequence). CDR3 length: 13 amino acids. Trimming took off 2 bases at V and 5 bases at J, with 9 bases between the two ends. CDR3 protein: CASSYGHLYGYTF. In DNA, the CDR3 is TGTGCCAGCAGTTACGGACACTTATATGGCTACACCTTC.

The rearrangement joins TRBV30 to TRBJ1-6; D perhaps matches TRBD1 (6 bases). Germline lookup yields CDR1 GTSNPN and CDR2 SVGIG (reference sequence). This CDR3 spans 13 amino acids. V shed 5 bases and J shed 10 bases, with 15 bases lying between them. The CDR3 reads CAWQGQGRSPLHF. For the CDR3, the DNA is TGTGCCTGGCAGGGGCAGGGTCGATCACCCCTCCACTTT.